This T cell receptor (beta chain) was observed in a study of response to subunit inactivated influenza vaccine. Notes on the study in general: The authors suggested that every seasonal influenza vaccination recruits few new T cells.

The CDR3 runs 15 residues. V was pared by 6 bases and J by 4 bases, with 12 bases of the junction left unmatched. CDR1 and CDR2 (germline): DFQATT, SNEGSKA (reference sequence). For this clonotype: Its specificity is not known.

MiXCR was run by TCRdb on the RT-PCR reads, yielding one entry per CDR3 protein. The profile covers around 580,000 distinct CDR3 sequences, with around 11% appearing a single time and roughly 10% taken by the ten largest. The clonotype comes from a middle-aged man who received an inactivated influenza vaccine. The chain combines TRBV20-1 with TRBJ2-3; 8 bases are shared with TRBD2. The starting material was PBMCs from blood, obtained on the day of vaccination. CDR3 DNA: TGCAGTGCCACGACCGGGACTAGGTTCCCAGATACGCAGTATTTT. Its translation is CSATTGTRFPDTQYF.